These T cell receptor beta chains were read from a single sample in a study of Ad26.COV2.S vaccination and SARS-CoV-2 variants. Using immunoSEQ multiplex PCR, the repertoire was profiled, and TCRdb retains in-frame clones only, with some absent. The sample holds some 290,000 clones, about 86% seen once. This sample comprised peripheral blood, obtained in a trial of Ad26.COV2.S vaccine versus placebo. These receptors all come from a person aged 18-65 years who received the Ad26.COV2.S COVID-19 vaccine or a placebo. Each CDR3 is given with its conserved first and last residue. The D gene is left open where the match is weak. Rows may omit the clone size; those that give it use once, few, many or a size class.

size	V	D	J	CDR3	DNA
few	TRBV6-1	NA	TRBJ2-1	CASSEAPGNEQFF	TGTGCCAGCAGTGAAGCGCCGGGGAATGAGCAGTTCTTC
NA	TRBV6-5	NA	TRBJ1-6	CASRPDTSNSPLHF	TGTGCCAGCAGGCCCGACACGAGCAATTCACCCCTCCACTTT
NA	TRBV18	NA	TRBJ1-1	CASSEGRDTEAFF	TGTGCCAGCTCCGAGGGAAGGGACACTGAAGCTTTCTTT
NA	TRBV18	NA	TRBJ1-5	CASSPGVGGQPQHF	TGTGCCAGCTCACCAGGAGTTGGGGGGCAGCCCCAGCATTTT
NA	TRBV21-1	NA	TRBJ1-1	CASSPFMRATNTEAFF	TGTGCCAGCAGCCCCTTTATGAGGGCGACGAACACTGAAGCTTTCTTT
NA	TRBV7-9	NA	TRBJ1-4	CASSPDREGEKLFF	TGTGCCAGCAGCCCCGACCGGGAGGGTGAAAAACTGTTTTTT
NA	TRBV4-3	TRBD1	TRBJ1-1	CASSQGDLGTGESEAFF	TGCGCCAGCAGCCAGGGGGACTTGGGGACAGGGGAGTCTGAAGCTTTCTTT
NA	TRBV29-1	TRBD1	TRBJ1-1	CSVTWTGDMGAEAFF	TGCAGCGTTACTTGGACAGGGGATATGGGTGCGGAAGCTTTCTTT
NA	TRBV2	NA	TRBJ2-7	CASSTTQRRYF	TGTGCCAGCAGTACGACACAAAGGCGGTACTTC
few	TRBV19	NA	TRBJ1-5	CASSLGQQGRNQPQHF	TGTGCCAGTAGTTTAGGACAACAGGGTAGGAATCAGCCCCAGCATTTT
NA	TRBV3-1/TRBV3-2	NA	TRBJ2-5	CASSIHGSQETQYF	TGTGCCAGCAGCATACACGGCTCACAAGAGACCCAGTACTTC
NA	TRBV6-5	TRBD1	TRBJ2-3	CASRQQGAGSDTQYF	TGTGCCAGCAGACAACAGGGGGCTGGGTCGGATACGCAGTATTTT
NA	TRBV6-2/TRBV6-3	NA	TRBJ2-5	CASSYSEGGLGETQYF	TGTGCCAGCAGTTACTCTGAGGGGGGGCTTGGGGAGACCCAGTACTTC
NA	TRBV19	NA	TRBJ2-6	CASSIDSGANVLTF	TGTGCCAGTAGTATAGATTCAGGGGCCAACGTCCTGACTTTC
NA	TRBV7-2	NA	TRBJ1-3	CASSSQRGGNTIYF	TGTGCCAGCAGCTCTCAACGTGGGGGAAACACCATATATTTT
NA	TRBV2	NA	TRBJ1-2	CASSEALVVYGYTF	TGTGCCAGCAGTGAAGCGCTCGTTGTCTATGGCTACACCTTC
NA	TRBV4-3	NA	TRBJ1-1	CASSQDWGGRDAFF	TGCGCCAGCAGCCAAGATTGGGGGGGTAGAGATGCTTTCTTT
once	TRBV7-8	NA	TRBJ1-2	CASSERQDNYGYTF	TGTGCCAGCAGCGAACGACAGGATAACTATGGCTACACCTTC
NA	TRBV2	NA	TRBJ1-1	CASSESGRAEAFF	TGTGCCAGCAGTGAATCGGGGCGCGCTGAAGCTTTCTTT
NA	TRBV5-1	NA	TRBJ1-2	CASSSGETSYTF	TGCGCCAGCAGCTCTGGTGAGACGAGCTACACCTTC
NA	TRBV18	NA	TRBJ2-6	CASSPGTAGSGANVLTF	TGTGCCAGCTCACCAGGGACAGCGGGCTCTGGGGCCAACGTCCTGACTTTC
NA	TRBV5-1	TRBD2	TRBJ2-7	CASSLASSGGAYEQYF	TGCGCCAGCAGCTTGGCCAGCAGCGGGGGGGCGTACGAGCAGTACTTC
once	TRBV10-1	NA	TRBJ1-1	CASMGETEAFF	TGCGCCAGCATGGGGGAAACTGAAGCTTTCTTT
NA	TRBV7-9	NA	TRBJ2-1	CASSFTQYNEQFF	TGTGCCAGCAGCTTTACACAATACAATGAGCAGTTCTTC